The clone carrying this T cell receptor (beta chain) was recorded many times. What it binds is not known. The source of the sample is a study of molecular identifiers for immune sequencing clone quantification. General observations from the study: Detection of one spiked Jurkat cell's TCR RNA reportedly worked in 1 million or so naive cells.

V lost 3 bases and J lost 0, with 4 bases in between. CDR3 length: 13 amino acids. CDR1 and CDR2 (germline): MNHEY, SVGEGT. Naive CD8 T cells were FACS-sorted by CD8+CD4-CCR7+CD45RA+ markers. Listed TCR primers, together with previously described methods, were used for the bulk TCR libraries. From the PCR reads, TCRdb called clonotypes with MiXCR, one entry per CDR3 protein. The table lists some 320,000 distinct CDR3 sequences, roughly 23% of them singletons. This clonotype was obtained from a human donor in good health. Some libraries in this study had Jurkat cell RNA spiked in. The chain uses TRBV6-2 or TRBV6-3 and TRBJ2-3, with D hard to call. Sequencing used naive CD8+ T cells from blood, with Jurkat cell RNA spiked in. Subset noted: FACS-sorted CD8+CD4-CCR7+CD45RA+ naive T cells. As DNA, the CDR3 is TGTGCCAGCAGTTATATTAGCACAGATACGCAGTATTTT. It translates to CASSYISTDTQYF.